A selection of T cell receptor beta chains follows, all from one sample in a study of blood T cell repertoires in COVID-19. Using immunoSEQ multiplex PCR, the repertoire was profiled, and TCRdb retains in-frame clones only, with some absent. Of about 160,000 clones in the sample, roughly 88% are singletons; the top ten hold 9.1%. The specimen sequenced was peripheral blood. The source is a woman older than 75 with active or convalescent COVID-19. Both conserved end residues are trimmed from each CDR3. Fields, in order: J gene, V gene, CDR3 protein.

>TRBJ1-4|TRBV19
ASSPPGTTNEKLF
>TRBJ1-4|TRBV12-5
ASGLQGTNEKLF
>TRBJ2-5|TRBV5-1
ASSVTGSGETQY
>TRBJ1-6|TRBV5-6
ASSPLQGTGNSPLH
>TRBJ2-5|TRBV3-1/TRBV3-2
ASSQPGRTPSQETQY
>TRBJ2-2|TRBV7-2
ASRLSGGPWVVGELF
>TRBJ1-2|TRBV10-3
AISGGQINYGYT
>TRBJ1-1|TRBV16
ASSQYQALEAF
>TRBJ1-2|TRBV14
ASMPGRGGHLINYGYT
>TRBJ2-4|TRBV7-2
ASSLQGGGGAKNIQY
>TRBJ1-1|TRBV21-1
ASSKWQGVEHYPTEAF
>TRBJ1-5|TRBV6-5
ASSYRQKNQPQH
>TRBJ1-6|TRBV27
ASSSLVRQGHNSPLH
>TRBJ2-3|TRBV7-4
ASSLCLATFTDTQY
>TRBJ1-5|TRBV28
ASSSAGTGIQPQH
>TRBJ2-5|TRBV24-1
ATSEGGPRETQY
>TRBJ1-6|TRBV7-2
ASSLSWVLLNSPLH
>TRBJ2-7|TRBV30
AWSPDSYEQY
>TRBJ2-1|TRBV4-2
ASSPDHSYNEQF
>TRBJ2-7|TRBV6-5
ASSYSETGQYEQY
>TRBJ1-2|TRBV6-5
ASQYRESYGYT
>TRBJ2-2|TRBV11-3
ASSLDQFLDTGELF
>TRBJ1-2|TRBV4-3
ASSQDRTAYGYT
>TRBJ2-2|TRBV5-4
ASSPPTPNTGELF
>TRBJ1-5|TRBV5-8
ASSFYGTGDLKPQH
>TRBJ2-7|TRBV4-3
ASSQAGQGSYEQY
>TRBJ1-1|TRBV10-3
AISDGRGNTEAF
>TRBJ1-1|TRBV10-3
AISGTGAAF
>TRBJ2-3|TRBV19
ASSIGGPRTDTQY
>TRBJ2-3|TRBV5-4
ASSTQGLAGGPTQY
>TRBJ1-3|TRBV7-2
ASSLTRTGSSGNTIY
>TRBJ1-1|TRBV2
ASSAPGWDTEAF
>TRBJ1-1|TRBV27
ASSLNGLIMNTEAF
>TRBJ1-3|TRBV18
ASSDQGTAGNTIY
>TRBJ1-5|TRBV18
ASSPDRGRDQPQH
>TRBJ1-2|TRBV20-1
SGQGYYGYT